This T cell receptor (beta chain) was profiled in a study of T cell repertoires in cytomegalovirus infection. Study background: Selected CMV epitopes included recently identified HLA-C-restricted ones as well as well-studied HLA-B-restricted ones. Shared public TCR beta signatures pointed to both CMV infection and a matching HLA type. Points from the study as a whole: CMV-specific HLA-C-restricted TCR beta clonotypes dominated the ex vivo response.

CDR3 length: 15 residues. Germline assignment: CDR1 SGHNT and CDR2 YENEEA. Trimming removed 6 bases from V and 0 bases from J, with 14 bases in between. One entry per CDR3 protein results from TCRdb running MiXCR on the reads. The table records some 590,000 distinct CDR3 sequences, 40% of them present only once. Points on this clonotype: The antigen remains undetermined.

The source material was cultured PBMCs, sampled from culture after CMV antigen stimulation. This rearrangement joins TRBV11-3 to TRBJ1-1, with D unresolved. This TCR derives from a human donor in good health (CMV status not recorded). Some clones in this sample may be carry-over from other donors' samples. The CDR3 spells CASRSRSGMNTEAFF. The CDR3 DNA follows: TGTGCCAGCAGATCCCGTTCCGGGATGAACACTGAAGCTTTCTTT.